This section outlines one T cell receptor (beta chain) sequence together with its context. It has no known antigen specificity. No base quality information exists; no much larger clone differs at one position. Genomic DNA was isolated from the sorted cells so that the TCRbeta CDR3 region could be sequenced. The immunoSEQ Assay was used to sequence the TCRbeta CDR3 regions. As stored in TCRdb, this immuneACCESS dataset retains in-frame rearrangements with V and J assigned. A fraction of the clones does not appear; measured against another copy, unresolved V genes explain less than half of the discrepancy, and the remainder lacks a known reason. This sample lists 63,000 or so clones; almost 90% were detected once. Around 2% of the sample lies in the top ten. V is reduced by 1 base and J by 4 bases, leaving a spacing of 17 bases between them. Measured from the cysteine to the phenylalanine, the CDR3 is 17 residues long. Just CDR3 DNA is preserved here, 51 bases in frame from base 1. Reading the germline V gene gives CDR1 LGHNA and CDR2 YNFKEQ.

The trial excluded patients who had a history of autoimmune disease or who were on systemic immunosuppression. Peripheral blood for TCR sequencing was drawn from every dose cohort at baseline, at cycle 4 day 1 and at cycle 7 day 1. Samples were obtained from an open-label, multicenter, first-in-human phase I dose-escalation trial of ivuxolimab. The trial enrolled adults with locally advanced or metastatic head and neck squamous cell, hepatocellular, melanoma or renal cell carcinoma. Before TCR sequencing, CD4+ T cells and CD8+ T cells from peripheral blood were sorted into separate populations. The sample comes from a study of OX40 agonist ivuxolimab in advanced cancers. Background for the entire study: Ivuxolimab was an agonistic, fully human IgG2 monoclonal antibody directed against OX40 (CD134), a costimulatory receptor. Intravenous ivuxolimab was administered to patients every 2 weeks at six dose levels: 0.01, 0.1, 0.3, 1.5, 3 and 10 mg/kg. Among the roughly 50 dose-escalation patients, about 19 had hepatocellular carcinoma, 15 or so melanoma, 9 renal cell carcinoma and 9 head and neck cancer. In the dose-escalation cohort, roughly four fifths of patients were male, and the mean age was about 55 years, with a range of about 23 to 90. Patients were allowed to have had prior anti-PD-1, anti-PD-L1 or anti-CTLA-4 therapy, and around 40% of the dose-escalation patients had previously received checkpoint inhibitors. Three dose-escalation patients achieved partial responses, one with hepatocellular carcinoma and two with cutaneous melanoma. Peripheral TCRbeta sequencing was intended to test whether TCR sequence diversity was altered and clonal T-cell expansion was caused by ivuxolimab. The paper reports the monotherapy dose-escalation portion (N = 52 patients) of the phase I ivuxolimab trial.

The paper as a whole reports these results and caveats: Low levels of normalized T-cell clonal expansion were also shown by some nonresponding patients. In the 0.1-3.0 mg/kg groups, partial responders were among the patients with the lowest normalized peripheral clonal expansion, particularly in CD8+ T cells. Clonal expansion of both CD4+ and CD8+ blood T cells was observed from baseline to week 6 at doses 0.1 to 3.0 mg/kg. The antigen specificity of the clonally expanded peripheral T cells was not determined. After ivuxolimab, more expanded clones were found on average in CD8+ T cells than in CD4+ T cells.

The TCR originated in an adult with an advanced solid tumor such as melanoma, head and neck, liver or kidney cancer. The sequenced sample was CD4+ or CD8+ T cells sorted from blood, obtained in a trial of the OX40 agonist ivuxolimab. The sequence links TRBV4-2 to TRBJ2-1; the D gene is perhaps TRBD2, on 6 matching bases. The CDR3 region has the sequence CASSQGAGGGAYNEQFF. The DNA reads as follows: TGTGCCAGCAGCCAAGGAGCGGGTGGTGGGGCTTACAATGAGCAGTTCTTC.